The rows below give T cell receptor beta chains drawn from one sample of a study of identifying expanded T cells in peripheral blood. Profiling relied on immunoSEQ multiplex PCR, and the TCRdb table lists in-frame clones only, not all of them. The sample lists about 100,000 clones; 88% were seen once. Input material: blood. These receptor sequences come from a person aged 18 to 69 in good health. Each CDR3 is given with its conserved first and last residue. D genes are given only for firm matches. Only some rows state a clone size, as once, few, many or a class for expanded clones.

j_gene: TRBJ2-7; v_gene: TRBV18; d_gene: .; abundance: .; CDR3aa: CASSPLPGTYEQYF; CDR3nt: TGTGCCAGCTCACCATTACCAGGAACCTACGAGCAGTACTTC
j_gene: TRBJ2-2; v_gene: TRBV19; d_gene: .; abundance: once; CDR3aa: CASTPTPGGELFF; CDR3nt: TGTGCCAGTACCCCTACACCGGGCGGGGAGCTGTTTTTT
j_gene: TRBJ1-2; v_gene: TRBV5-1; d_gene: TRBD1; abundance: .; CDR3aa: CASSTVTGEYNYGYTF; CDR3nt: TGCGCCAGCAGCACGGTGACAGGGGAATATAACTATGGCTACACCTTC
j_gene: TRBJ2-1; v_gene: TRBV9; d_gene: TRBD2; abundance: medium-sized; CDR3aa: CASSVNIAGAFYNEQFF; CDR3nt: TGTGCCAGCAGCGTTAATATAGCGGGAGCTTTCTACAATGAGCAGTTCTTC
j_gene: TRBJ2-7; v_gene: TRBV11-2; d_gene: .; abundance: few; CDR3aa: CASSPKGAGGIYEQYF; CDR3nt: TGTGCCAGCAGCCCAAAGGGGGCGGGGGGTATCTACGAGCAGTACTTC
j_gene: TRBJ1-6; v_gene: TRBV11-2; d_gene: .; abundance: .; CDR3aa: CASSLVALGSSPLHF; CDR3nt: TGTGCCAGCAGCTTAGTGGCGTTAGGTTCCTCACCCCTCCACTTT
j_gene: TRBJ1-2; v_gene: TRBV6-5; d_gene: .; abundance: .; CDR3aa: CASGRMDPNYGYTF; CDR3nt: TGTGCCAGCGGTAGGATGGATCCTAACTATGGCTACACCTTC
j_gene: TRBJ1-2; v_gene: TRBV10-3; d_gene: .; abundance: .; CDR3aa: CASSDPRQTGNYGYTF; CDR3nt: TGTGCCAGCAGTGACCCCCGACAGACAGGAAACTATGGCTACACCTTC
j_gene: TRBJ2-7; v_gene: TRBV27; d_gene: TRBD1; abundance: .; CDR3aa: CASRKQGAAEQYF; CDR3nt: TGTGCCAGCAGGAAACAGGGGGCAGCCGAGCAGTACTTC
j_gene: TRBJ2-1; v_gene: TRBV19; d_gene: .; abundance: .; CDR3aa: CASRETSGYNEQFF; CDR3nt: TGTGCCAGTAGGGAAACCTCTGGGTACAATGAGCAGTTCTTC
j_gene: TRBJ2-1; v_gene: TRBV2; d_gene: TRBD2; abundance: .; CDR3aa: CASSLSGRAGNEQFF; CDR3nt: TGTGCCAGCAGTTTAAGCGGGAGGGCCGGGAATGAGCAGTTCTTC
j_gene: TRBJ1-1; v_gene: TRBV6-1; d_gene: .; abundance: .; CDR3aa: CASSARVNTEAFF; CDR3nt: TGTGCCAGCAGTGCCAGGGTGAACACTGAAGCTTTCTTT
j_gene: TRBJ1-1; v_gene: TRBV7-6; d_gene: .; abundance: .; CDR3aa: CASSLGETGGSTEAFF; CDR3nt: TGTGCCAGCAGCTTAGGGGAGACAGGCGGCTCCACTGAAGCTTTCTTT
j_gene: TRBJ2-3; v_gene: TRBV9; d_gene: TRBD2; abundance: .; CDR3aa: CASSVATRASGGATDTQYF; CDR3nt: TGTGCCAGCAGCGTAGCTACGCGGGCTAGCGGGGGGGCCACAGATACGCAGTATTTT
j_gene: TRBJ2-7; v_gene: TRBV5-1; d_gene: .; abundance: .; CDR3aa: CASSLGAGNDEQYF; CDR3nt: TGCGCCAGCAGCCTGGGGGCAGGGAACGACGAGCAGTACTTC
j_gene: TRBJ2-7; v_gene: TRBV27; d_gene: TRBD1; abundance: few; CDR3aa: CASRTGQLNEQYF; CDR3nt: TGTGCCAGCAGAACGGGACAGCTCAACGAGCAGTACTTC
j_gene: TRBJ1-5; v_gene: TRBV9; d_gene: .; abundance: .; CDR3aa: CASSADGRNNQPQHF; CDR3nt: TGTGCCAGCAGCGCCGACGGACGGAACAATCAGCCCCAGCATTTT
j_gene: TRBJ1-3; v_gene: TRBV18; d_gene: .; abundance: .; CDR3aa: CASSPGPITSGNTIYF; CDR3nt: TGTGCCAGCTCACCAGGCCCCATTACCTCTGGAAACACCATATATTTT
j_gene: TRBJ2-3; v_gene: TRBV7-2; d_gene: TRBD2; abundance: once; CDR3aa: CASSLALAGGPITDTQYF; CDR3nt: TGTGCCAGCAGCTTAGCACTAGCGGGAGGCCCAATCACAGATACGCAGTATTTT
j_gene: TRBJ1-2; v_gene: TRBV11-2; d_gene: .; abundance: few; CDR3aa: CASSLQGGTQDGYTF; CDR3nt: TGTGCCAGCAGCTTACAGGGAGGCACGCAAGATGGCTACACCTTC
j_gene: TRBJ1-2; v_gene: TRBV2; d_gene: .; abundance: .; CDR3aa: CASTTSARDNYGYTF; CDR3nt: TGTGCCAGCACCACCTCCGCCAGGGATAACTATGGCTACACCTTC
j_gene: TRBJ2-5; v_gene: TRBV30; d_gene: .; abundance: few; CDR3aa: CAWSVQLQETQYF; CDR3nt: TGTGCCTGGTCCGTACAGCTTCAAGAGACCCAGTACTTC
j_gene: TRBJ1-1; v_gene: TRBV19; d_gene: .; abundance: .; CDR3aa: CASSISLQPNTEAFF; CDR3nt: TGTGCCAGTAGTATTTCGTTACAGCCGAACACTGAAGCTTTCTTT
j_gene: TRBJ1-2; v_gene: TRBV30; d_gene: .; abundance: .; CDR3aa: CAWSVGGSGNYGYTF; CDR3nt: TGTGCCTGGAGTGTGGGGGGTTCTGGTAACTATGGCTACACCTTC
j_gene: TRBJ2-5; v_gene: TRBV7-9; d_gene: TRBD2; abundance: .; CDR3aa: CASSSPSGRQKTQYF; CDR3nt: TGTGCCAGCAGCTCACCTAGCGGGAGACAAAAGACCCAGTACTTC
j_gene: TRBJ1-3; v_gene: TRBV27; d_gene: .; abundance: .; CDR3aa: CASRREFSGNTIYF; CDR3nt: TGTGCCAGCCGGAGGGAATTCTCTGGAAACACCATATATTTT
j_gene: TRBJ1-2; v_gene: TRBV5-1; d_gene: TRBD1; abundance: .; CDR3aa: CASSNPRGHYTF; CDR3nt: TGCGCCAGCAGCAACCCCAGGGGGCACTACACCTTC
j_gene: TRBJ2-7; v_gene: TRBV10-3; d_gene: .; abundance: .; CDR3aa: CASAGAYEQYF; CDR3nt: TGTGCCAGTGCTGGAGCCTACGAGCAGTACTTC
j_gene: TRBJ2-2; v_gene: TRBV30; d_gene: .; abundance: .; CDR3aa: CAWRGQFNTGELFF; CDR3nt: TGTGCCTGGAGGGGACAATTTAACACCGGGGAGCTGTTTTTT
j_gene: TRBJ1-1; v_gene: TRBV9; d_gene: TRBD1; abundance: .; CDR3aa: CASSSSGQITEAFF; CDR3nt: TGTGCCAGCAGCTCATCGGGACAGATCACTGAAGCTTTCTTT
j_gene: TRBJ1-1; v_gene: TRBV9; d_gene: .; abundance: .; CDR3aa: CASSVTGSWTEAFF; CDR3nt: TGTGCCAGCAGCGTAACAGGGAGTTGGACTGAAGCTTTCTTT
j_gene: TRBJ1-2; v_gene: TRBV6-4; d_gene: TRBD1; abundance: once; CDR3aa: CASSYGQGSYGYTF; CDR3nt: TGTGCCAGCAGTTACGGACAGGGTTCCTATGGCTACACCTTC
j_gene: TRBJ2-7; v_gene: TRBV18; d_gene: .; abundance: .; CDR3aa: CASSSVDQREQYF; CDR3nt: TGTGCCAGCTCATCAGTAGACCAACGCGAGCAGTACTTC
j_gene: TRBJ2-5; v_gene: TRBV7-3; d_gene: .; abundance: once; CDR3aa: CASSPSSGGQETQYF; CDR3nt: TGTGCCAGCAGCCCTTCGTCAGGGGGGCAAGAGACCCAGTACTTC
j_gene: TRBJ2-4; v_gene: TRBV5-4; d_gene: .; abundance: .; CDR3aa: CASSLAKREKNIQYF; CDR3nt: TGTGCCAGCAGCTTGGCCAAAAGGGAGAAAAACATTCAGTACTTC
j_gene: TRBJ2-1; v_gene: TRBV2; d_gene: .; abundance: .; CDR3aa: CASSVRQLTQQFF; CDR3nt: TGTGCCAGCAGTGTTCGACAGCTCACGCAGCAGTTCTTC
j_gene: TRBJ1-4; v_gene: TRBV5-1; d_gene: TRBD1; abundance: .; CDR3aa: CASSSPTGELRGEKLFF; CDR3nt: TGCGCCAGCAGCTCCCCGACAGGGGAGCTAAGAGGTGAAAAACTGTTTTTT
j_gene: TRBJ1-2; v_gene: TRBV27; d_gene: .; abundance: once; CDR3aa: CASSPVGQGSYGYTF; CDR3nt: TGTGCCAGCAGTCCTGTCGGCCAGGGAAGCTATGGCTACACCTTC
j_gene: TRBJ1-1; v_gene: TRBV18; d_gene: .; abundance: .; CDR3aa: CASSPRQTLNTEAFF; CDR3nt: TGTGCCAGCTCACCCAGACAGACTCTGAACACTGAAGCTTTCTTT
j_gene: TRBJ1-1; v_gene: TRBV7-3; d_gene: .; abundance: .; CDR3aa: CASSDQPTGLNTEAFF; CDR3nt: TGTGCCAGCAGCGACCAACCGACAGGTTTGAACACTGAAGCTTTCTTT
j_gene: TRBJ1-5; v_gene: TRBV27; d_gene: TRBD1; abundance: .; CDR3aa: CASSFSGQGVWHF; CDR3nt: TGTGCCAGCAGTTTCTCGGGGCAGGGGGTATGGCATTTT
j_gene: TRBJ1-1; v_gene: TRBV6-1; d_gene: TRBD1; abundance: .; CDR3aa: CASSVGFGQANTEAFF; CDR3nt: TGTGCCAGCAGTGTAGGCTTTGGACAGGCGAACACTGAAGCTTTCTTT
j_gene: TRBJ2-1; v_gene: TRBV6-6; d_gene: .; abundance: .; CDR3aa: CASSSPYNEQFF; CDR3nt: TGTGCCAGCAGTTCCCCCTACAATGAGCAGTTCTTC
j_gene: TRBJ1-1; v_gene: TRBV5-6; d_gene: .; abundance: .; CDR3aa: CASSLGDGWPEAFF; CDR3nt: TGTGCCAGCAGCTTAGGAGACGGTTGGCCTGAAGCTTTCTTT
j_gene: TRBJ2-1; v_gene: TRBV11-3; d_gene: TRBD2; abundance: once; CDR3aa: CASSLGGTSGSHEQFF; CDR3nt: TGTGCCAGCAGCTTAGGGGGGACTAGCGGGAGTCATGAGCAGTTCTTC
j_gene: TRBJ2-5; v_gene: TRBV19; d_gene: TRBD2; abundance: .; CDR3aa: CASSPTSANGVLETQYF; CDR3nt: TGTGCCAGTAGTCCGACTAGCGCAAACGGGGTCCTAGAGACCCAGTACTTC
j_gene: TRBJ1-2; v_gene: TRBV12-5; d_gene: .; abundance: few; CDR3aa: CASGRDWDYGYTF; CDR3nt: TGTGCTAGTGGCCGAGACTGGGACTATGGCTACACCTTC